The TCR beta chain under discussion was sequenced for a study of graft-versus-host responses after intestinal transplantation. Across the whole study: Grafts were multivisceral, liver-intestinal, or isolated intestinal.

Study observations and caveats: GvH clones turned up in recipient marrow; some had shown up first in ileum or blood.

Sequencing was performed with immunoSEQ multiplex PCR; in TCRdb, only in-frame clones are kept and a portion is missing. The table shows 9,000 to 10,000 clones, with 86% occurring only once. About this clone: The antigen remains undetermined.

Looked up from germline, CDR1 is MNHEY and CDR2 is SVGAGI. V lost 6 bases and J lost 3; bases outside the gene matches: 2. This CDR3 is built from 12 residues. Investigators treated the graft tissue so that it released intraepithelial and lamina propria lymphocytes. This receptor was identified in a human patient who received an intestinal transplant, so some T cells may come from the graft donor. The rearrangement links TRBV6-5 to TRBJ2-7; 7 bases are shared with TRBD1. The sequences come from ileum tissue, collected 729 days after intestinal transplantation. The CDR3 bases are TGTGCCAGCAGAAGGGACAGCTACGAGCAGTACTTC. Translation: CASRRDSYEQYF.